The present entry profiles one TCR beta chain with its context. Trimming at V came to 0 bases and at J to 8 bases, leaving 4 bases not matched to a gene. The CDR3 extends over 13 amino acids. CDR1 and CDR2 (germline): SGDLS, YYNGEE. This entry comes from a study of cytomegalovirus exposure and HLA in healthy donors. PCR was performed using 60 Vbeta and 13 Jbeta primers. The assay was immunoSEQ multiplex PCR, and TCRdb's table has in-frame clones only and misses some. The table records about 160,000 clones, roughly 80% of them present only once. This TCR was recovered from a male donor in good health and CMV-seronegative. The chain uses TRBV9 and TRBJ1-2; 7 positions match TRBD1. Sample: PBMCs. The chain's CDR3 is CASSVVGQAGYTF. The CDR3 DNA follows: TGTGCCAGCAGCGTAGTCGGACAGGCGGGCTACACCTTC. The variable domain in full, with the rest retrieved from reference TRBV9 and TRBJ1-2, is DSGVTQTPKHLITATGQRVTLRCSPRSGDLSVYWYQQSLDQGLQFLIQYYNGEERAKGNILERFSAQQFPDLHSELNLSSLELGDSALYFCASSVVGQAGYTFGSGTRLTVV.